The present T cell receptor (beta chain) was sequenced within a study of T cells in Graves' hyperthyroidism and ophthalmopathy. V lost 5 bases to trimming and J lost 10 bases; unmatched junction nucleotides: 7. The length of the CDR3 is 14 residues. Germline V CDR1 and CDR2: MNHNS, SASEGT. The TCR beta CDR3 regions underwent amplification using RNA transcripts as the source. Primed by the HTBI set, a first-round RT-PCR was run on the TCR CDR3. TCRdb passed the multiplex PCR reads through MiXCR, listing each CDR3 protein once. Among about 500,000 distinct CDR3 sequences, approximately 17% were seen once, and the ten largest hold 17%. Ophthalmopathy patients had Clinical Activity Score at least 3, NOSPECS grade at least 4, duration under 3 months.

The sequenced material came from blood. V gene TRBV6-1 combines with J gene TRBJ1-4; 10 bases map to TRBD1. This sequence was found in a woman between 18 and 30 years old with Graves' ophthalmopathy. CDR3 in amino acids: CASSQGDRGRKLFF. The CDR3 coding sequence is TGTGCCAGCAGTCAGGGGGACAGGGGAAGAAAACTGTTTTTT.